This entry is about one T cell receptor beta chain. Its specificity is unknown. This sample was included in a study of cytomegalovirus exposure and HLA in healthy donors. Looking at the study overall: Out of 150 million to 200 million T cells, an earlier analysis found 117 million unique TCR beta sequences in total.

Study results and limitations: The classifier was said to identify cytomegalovirus status with high specificity and sensitivity. Later analysis associated a missense DCLRE1C variant with TCR beta V- and J-gene trimming.

This PCR relied on a set of 60 Vbeta primers and 13 Jbeta primers. Assay: immunoSEQ multiplex PCR; the TCRdb copy retains only in-frame clones and omits some. The data hold around 200,000 clones, with around 74% observed a single time. The clonotype was recovered from a female donor in good health and CMV-seronegative. The source material was PBMCs.

CDR3 protein: CATVPDFTPYEQFF. CDR3 DNA sequence: TGTGCCACCGTTCCCGACTTTACCCCCTATGAGCAGTTCTTC. The J gene is TRBJ2-1, the V gene TRBV5-6, with D hard to call. Germline CDR1 SGHDT, CDR2 YYEEEE. The CDR3 contains 14 residues. The germline V and J ends were trimmed by 9 bases and 8 bases, with 21 bases remaining between them.